This T cell receptor beta chain was retrieved from a study of T cell responses to AZD1222 COVID-19 vaccine. Study-wide points: CD4 TCRs linked to vaccination spanned spike, dominating at 160-218 and 743-854.

Turning to this clone: Its antigen is not known.

After removal of 6 bases from V and 6 bases from J, the junction contained 17 bases not matched to a gene. Germline CDR1 is SGHTA and CDR2 is FQGTGA. The CDR3 runs 17 residues. Sequenced by immunoSEQ multiplex PCR; TCRdb stores in-frame clones only, minus some. The sample contains about 150,000 clones, less than 95% of which appear only once. The sequence was collected from an adult who received the AZD1222 COVID-19 vaccine. Sequenced material: peripheral blood, taken 28 days after the second AZD1222 dose. This chain connects TRBV7-3 to TRBJ1-5; 7 bases align to TRBD1. The CDR3 here is CASSPTGHPLWGQPQHF. The CDR3 DNA sequence: TGTGCCAGCAGTCCGACAGGGCACCCGTTGTGGGGTCAGCCCCAGCATTTT.